The 27 T cell receptor beta chains given below trace back to one sample, sequenced in a study of blood T cell repertoires in COVID-19. TCRdb keeps only in-frame clones here, not all; method: immunoSEQ multiplex PCR. The data hold about 300,000 clones, with about 81% observed a single time. Sample: peripheral blood. These receptors all stem from a human donor with COVID-19, enrolled during active disease. The donor label of this sample is uncertain.

V is TRBV19 and J is TRBJ2-5; D perhaps matches TRBD2 (5 bases). Per germline, CDR1 LNHDA and CDR2 SQIVND (reference sequence). The CDR3 sequence is 12 residues long. The V gene lost 3 bases and the J gene lost 7 bases, with 9 bases spanning the gap. The CDR3 sequence is CASSMREGTQYF. The CDR3 bases are TGTGCCAGTAGTATGAGAGAGGGGACCCAGTACTTC.

This clone showed up just once. The chain carries TRBV21-1 and TRBJ2-7; TRBD1, the table's D call, was not compared with the DNA. TRBV21-1 is a recognized pseudogene. There are 15 residues in the CDR3. In DNA, the CDR3 is TGTGCCAGCAGCTCACAGACACCTTCCACCTACGAGCAGTACTTC. The encoded protein is CASSSQTPSTYEQYF.

As regards this clone: The junction shows a germline mismatch at one end, possibly a read error. V gene TRBV7-7 combines with J gene TRBJ2-5; 8 positions agree with TRBD1. Germline V gene data show CDR1 as SSHAT and CDR2 as FNYEAQ (reference sequence). The CDR3 contains 14 residues. The CDR3 loop is CASSRKQGEETQYF. DNA of the CDR3: TGTGCTAGCAGCCGTAAACAGGGGGAAGAGACCCAGTACTTC.

This clone has just a few counts. The chain employs TRBV7-9 and TRBJ1-2, with TRBD1 matching over 7 bases. The CDR3 contains 16 residues. With V trimmed by 1 base and J by 8 bases, 13 bases remained unmatched. In germline, CDR1 is SEHNR, CDR2 FQNEAQ (reference sequence). CDR3 coding DNA: TGTGCCAGCAGCTTAGGACAGGGTATTTGGTCGGGAGGCTACACCTTC. Protein product: CASSLGQGIWSGGYTF.

In this sample, this clone turned up a few times. The V and J genes are TRBV27 and TRBJ1-5, with a possible D match to TRBD1 (6 bases). Germline V CDR1 and CDR2: MNHEY, SMNVEV (reference sequence). There are 15 residues in the CDR3. Trimming pared 4 bases from V and 6 bases from J, leaving 16 bases between. The CDR3 spells CASSSEGEWTQPQHF. CDR3 nucleotides: TGTGCCAGCAGTTCAGAGGGGGAGTGGACTCAGCCCCAGCATTTT.

The chain uses TRBV5-4 and TRBJ2-7, with D tentatively TRBD2 (6 bases). CDR1 is SGHNT and CDR2 is YYREEE in the germline V gene (reference sequence). This CDR3 is 14 amino acids long. V lost 0 bases to trimming and J lost 6 bases, with 13 bases between them. Here the CDR3 DNA reads TGTGCCAGCAGCTTGGACGGTCGGGGGAGCGAGCAGTACTTC. The encoded protein is CASSLDGRGSEQYF.

The CDR3 nucleotides read TGTGCCAGCAGCTCCAGGGACAGGAGCACAGATACGCAGTATTTT. Its protein product is CASSSRDRSTDTQYF. The rearrangement links TRBV7-9 to TRBJ2-3; 8 nucleotides match TRBD1. J gave up 0 bases and V 4 bases, and 3 bases lay outside the gene matches. The length of the CDR3 is 15 residues. Germline V gene sequence: CDR1 SEHNR, CDR2 FQNEAQ (reference sequence).

This clone was seen a single time. The rearrangement links TRBV19 to TRBJ1-5; the D gene is possibly TRBD1 (6 bases). CDR1 and CDR2 (germline): LNHDA, SQIVND (reference sequence). Trimming left V 7 bases short and J 4 bases short, with 17 bases between. The CDR3 spans 15 residues. The CDR3 coding sequence is TGTGCCAGTACCTCACTCGACAGGAGGAATCAGCCCCAGCATTTT. It translates to CASTSLDRRNQPQHF.

This clone appeared a single time. This rearrangement joins TRBV4-1 to TRBJ1-2; TRBD1 aligns across 8 bases. V lost 1 base, J lost 4 bases, and 5 bases stayed unmatched. This CDR3 region has 15 residues. CDR1 MGHRA and CDR2 YSYEKL come from the germline V gene. The CDR3 DNA sequence: TGCGCCAGCAGCCAAGCACACCAGGGGGCCTATGGCTACACCTTC. Translation gives CASSQAHQGAYGYTF.

The table lists this clone with a few counts. The rearrangement links TRBV2 to TRBJ1-6, with 7 bases that match TRBD1. This CDR3 region has 13 residues. Trimming at V came to 7 bases and at J to 16 bases, leaving 13 bases not matched to a gene. Germline CDR1 SNHLY, CDR2 FYNNEI. The CDR3 DNA sequence: TGTGCCAGCACAGACAGGGAGAATGGTTCTCTCCACTTT. It yields the protein CASTDRENGSLHF.

V gene TRBV18 combines with J gene TRBJ1-2; 9 bases agree with TRBD1. The CDR3 is 14 amino acids. Trimming cost V 3 bases and J 8 bases; bases outside gene matches: 7. Per the germline V gene, CDR1 is KGHSH and CDR2 is LQKENI. CDR3 nucleotide sequence: TGTGCCAGCTCACCGGACAGGGGAGCAGGCGGCTACACCTTC. This gives the protein CASSPDRGAGGYTF.

The V and J genes are TRBV7-6 and TRBJ2-7; a weak D match, TRBD2 (6 bases). This CDR3 is built from 15 residues. Trimming shortened V by 2 bases and J by 6 bases, and 17 bases separated the two germline ends. Germline lookup yields CDR1 SGHVS and CDR2 FNYEAQ. The CDR3 is CASSLREAGRGEQYF. The CDR3 DNA reads TGTGCCAGCAGCTTAAGGGAGGCCGGTAGGGGCGAGCAGTACTTC.

J is TRBJ1-4 and V is TRBV28, with D possibly TRBD1 on 5 matching bases. Trimming left V 2 bases short and J 4 bases short, with 11 bases between. Germline V gives CDR1 MDHEN, CDR2 SYDVKM. The CDR3 has 15 residues. The CDR3 protein is CASSLLSGINEKLFF. The CDR3 DNA sequence: TGTGCCAGCAGTTTACTATCAGGGATTAATGAAAAACTGTTTTTT.

CDR3 sequence: CASTQIQGNTEAFF. The CDR3 DNA reads as TGTGCCAGCACCCAGATTCAGGGAAACACTGAAGCTTTCTTT. The V call is TRBV3-1 (or the pseudogene TRBV3-2), the J call TRBJ1-1; D might be TRBD1 (5 bases). Trimming stripped 7 bases from V and 2 bases from J, with 14 bases between. The CDR3 covers 14 residues. Germline CDR1 reads LGHDT; CDR2 reads YNNKEL (reference sequence).

V is TRBV6-2 or TRBV6-3 and J is TRBJ2-7, with a weak D call TRBD1 (5 bases). This CDR3 region has 12 residues. Germline CDR1 is MNHEY and CDR2 is SVGEGT. Trimming took 5 bases from V and 4 from J, leaving 9 bases between them. The CDR3 reads CASSVQGYEQYF. The CDR3 DNA sequence: TGTGCCAGCAGTGTCCAGGGTTACGAGCAGTACTTC.

Only a few counts were recorded for this clone. The gene calls are TRBV7-9 and TRBJ1-4, with D tentatively TRBD1 (6 bases). CDR3 size: 15 residues. Germline assignment: CDR1 SEHNR and CDR2 FQNEAQ (reference sequence). V was shortened by 5 bases and J by 8 bases, with 18 bases between the two germline ends. In DNA, the CDR3 is TGTGCCAGCAGCCCGCTAGACAGGAGTGGGGAAAAACTGTTTTTT. Amino acid sequence: CASSPLDRSGEKLFF.

The chain uses TRBV2 and TRBJ2-7; D may be TRBD2 (6 bases). In germline, CDR1 is SNHLY, CDR2 FYNNEI. There are 14 residues in the CDR3. V was pared by 6 bases and J by 4 bases, with 16 bases between. Here the CDR3 reads CASRGLYGGYEQYF. The DNA for the CDR3 is TGTGCCAGCAGGGGACTCTACGGTGGGTACGAGCAGTACTTC.

The chain recombines TRBV7-9 with TRBJ1-6, with TRBD1 matching over 8 bases. The CDR3 sequence is 14 residues long. The V gene's germline CDR1 is SEHNR and CDR2 FQNEAQ (reference sequence). The V and J ends lost 4 bases and 6 bases, in that order; junction bases with no gene match: 2. This CDR3 is CASSWTGLNSPLHF. The CDR3 DNA sequence: TGTGCCAGCAGCTGGACAGGGCTTAATTCACCCCTCCACTTT. Variable domain in full (rest from reference TRBV7-9 and TRBJ1-6): DTGVSQNPRHKITKRGQNVTFRCDPISEHNRLYWYRQTLGQGPEFLTYFQNEAQLEKSRLLSDRFSAERPKGSFSTLEIQRTEQGDSAMYLCASSWTGLNSPLHFGNGTRLTVT.

As concerns this clone: The junction and the germline gene differ at one end; a read error may be behind it. For the CDR3, the DNA is TGTGCTAGCAGCCGACGACAGGGGGATGAGCAGTTCTTC. Translating gives CASSRRQGDEQFF. The genes are TRBV7-7 and TRBJ2-1; 9 bases agree with TRBD1. The CDR3 extends over 13 amino acids. In germline, CDR1 is SSHAT, CDR2 FNYEAQ (reference sequence).

The chain joins TRBV19 to TRBJ2-4; 7 bases map to TRBD1. The CDR3 contains 18 residues. CDR1 and CDR2 from the germline V gene are LNHDA and SQIVND (reference sequence). V lost 5 bases and J lost 0; bases outside the gene matches: 13. This chain's CDR3 is CASSADTGDSLAKNIQYF. CDR3 DNA sequence: TGTGCCAGTAGTGCGGACACAGGGGATTCACTAGCCAAAAACATTCAGTACTTC.

The CDR3 protein is CAWSGAGSGDTQYF. CDR3 coding DNA: TGTGCCTGGAGTGGGGCTGGGTCTGGCGATACGCAGTATTTT. The chain couples TRBV30 to TRBJ2-3, with no clear D. In germline, CDR1 is GTSNPN, CDR2 SVGIG (reference sequence). V was pared by 1 base and J by 6 bases, with 14 bases between. The CDR3 has 14 amino acids.

The V gene is TRBV6-5, the J gene TRBJ1-2; 10 bases are a match to TRBD1. V trimming: 7 bases; J trimming: 13 bases; junction bases outside the gene matches: 15. This CDR3 is built from 14 residues. Germline lookup yields CDR1 MNHEY and CDR2 SVGAGI. The DNA for the CDR3 is TGTGCCAGCACCGAGACCGGGACAGGGGAGACGTCCACCTTC. It specifies CASTETGTGETSTF.

V and J are TRBV3-1 (or the pseudogene TRBV3-2) and TRBJ1-1, with TRBD1 matching over 10 bases. The trim removed 1 base at V and 10 bases at J, leaving 9 bases unmatched. There are 15 residues in the CDR3. Germline CDR1 and CDR2: LGHDT and YNNKEL (reference sequence). The CDR3 coding sequence is TGTGCCAGCAGCCAAGGCGTAGACAGGGGGCAAGGAGCTTTCTTT. This encodes CASSQGVDRGQGAFF.

The chain combines TRBV27 with TRBJ2-2, with 9 positions matching TRBD1. The length of the CDR3 is 15 residues. Germline V gene sequence: CDR1 MNHEY, CDR2 SMNVEV (reference sequence). V lost 6 bases to trimming and J lost 5 bases; unmatched junction nucleotides: 7. CDR3 protein: CASRQTGGYTGELFF. CDR3 sequence (DNA): TGTGCCAGCAGGCAAACAGGGGGCTATACCGGGGAGCTGTTTTTT.

Concerning this clone: Compared with germline, one end of the junction differs, possibly owing to a read error. This chain links TRBV7-7 with TRBJ2-7; 8 bases agree with TRBD1. CDR3 length: 16 residues. Germline V gives CDR1 SSHAT, CDR2 FNYEAQ (reference sequence). The CDR3 region has the DNA TGTGCTAGCAGCCCCACCGGGACAGGCGTGCTGGGGGAGCAGTACTTC. It codes for CASSPTGTGVLGEQYF.

This sequence joins TRBV12-2 and TRBJ1-5; the table's D call, TRBD1, has no DNA check behind it. TRBV12-2 corresponds to a pseudogene. There are 15 residues in the CDR3. The CDR3 nucleotides are TGTGCAAGTCGCTTAGTAAGACAGGTGGTGAGGGCCCAGCATTTT. As protein: CASRLVRQVVRAQHF.

This clone has a single count. The genes are TRBV6-5 and TRBJ2-7, with D maybe TRBD1 (5 bases). Germline V lookup: CDR1 MNHEY, CDR2 SVGAGI. V gave up 10 bases and J gave up 2 bases, with 15 bases separating them. The CDR3 length is 13 residues. CDR3 nucleotides: TGTGCCATTTCACCTACAGGTCCCTACGAGCAGTACTTC. Protein sequence: CAISPTGPYEQYF.